This TCR beta chain is from a study of T-cell reconstitution after alpha-beta-depleted transplantation in children. TCRbeta library preparation incorporated unique molecular identifiers. MiXCR, applied by TCRdb to the PCR reads, yields one record per CDR3 protein. Of 400,000 to 500,000 distinct CDR3 sequences listed, under 13% are singletons. This clonotype was found many times. V lost 4 bases, J lost 4 bases, and 18 bases lay in between. Germline V gene data show CDR1 as ENHRY and CDR2 as SYGVKD. The CDR3 is 16 amino acids. The specimen comprised PBMCs from the stem cell graft donor, sampled from the stem cell graft. This rearrangement joins TRBV10-3 to TRBJ2-3, with a tentative D call TRBD2 (8 bases). The receptor was derived from a human donor who donated a stem cell graft to a child with acute myeloid leukemia. CDR3 region: CAISGMSGGGPDTQYF. The CDR3 DNA sequence: TGTGCCATCAGTGGAATGTCGGGAGGGGGCCCAGATACGCAGTATTTT.